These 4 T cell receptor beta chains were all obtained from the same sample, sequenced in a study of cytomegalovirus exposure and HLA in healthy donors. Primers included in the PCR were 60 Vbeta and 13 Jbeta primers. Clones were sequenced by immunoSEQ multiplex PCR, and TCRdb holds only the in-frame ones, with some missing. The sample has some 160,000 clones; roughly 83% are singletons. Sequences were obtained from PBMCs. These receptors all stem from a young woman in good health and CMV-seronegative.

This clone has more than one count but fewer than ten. The CDR3 protein is CASSQTGVLDEQYF. As DNA, the CDR3 is TGTGCCAGCAGCCAGACAGGGGTTCTCGACGAGCAGTACTTC. This sequence joins TRBV5-6 and TRBJ2-7; 8 bases fit TRBD1. The CDR3 spans 14 residues. From germline, CDR1 is SGHDT and CDR2 YYEEEE. Trimming cost V 4 bases and J 5 bases; bases outside gene matches: 8.

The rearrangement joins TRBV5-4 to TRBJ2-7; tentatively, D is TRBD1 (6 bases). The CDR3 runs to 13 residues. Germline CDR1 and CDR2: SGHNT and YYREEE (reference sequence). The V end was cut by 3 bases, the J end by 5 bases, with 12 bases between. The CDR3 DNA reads TGTGCCAGCAGCTGGGCCAGGGGTCACGAGCAGTACTTC. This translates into CASSWARGHEQYF.

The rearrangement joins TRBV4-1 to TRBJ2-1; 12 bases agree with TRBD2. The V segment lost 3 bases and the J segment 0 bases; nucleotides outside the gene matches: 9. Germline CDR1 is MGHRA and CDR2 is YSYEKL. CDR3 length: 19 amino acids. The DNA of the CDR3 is TGCGCCAGCAGCCAGATACTAGCGGGGGGACCCTTCTCCTACAATGAGCAGTTCTTC. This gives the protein CASSQILAGGPFSYNEQFF.

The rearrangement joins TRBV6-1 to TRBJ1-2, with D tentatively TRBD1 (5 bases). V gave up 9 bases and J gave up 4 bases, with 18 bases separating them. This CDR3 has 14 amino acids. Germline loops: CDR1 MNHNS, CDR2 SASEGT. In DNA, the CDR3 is TGTGCCAGTAGGGGTAATGCAGAATCCTATGGCTACACCTTC. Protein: CASRGNAESYGYTF.